These 31 T cell receptor beta chains were sequenced from one sample in a study of memory CD4+ T cells and cytomegalovirus serostatus. Single viable CD3+CD4+CD8-CD45RO+ cells were sorted as the memory CD4+ T cells. Generated by immunoSEQ multiplex PCR, the TCRdb table keeps only in-frame clones and is missing some. The sample carries some 26,000 clones, more than 60% recorded once. Sequencing was performed on memory CD4+ T cells from blood. The receptors stem from an adult in good health and CMV-seronegative.

The chain is built from TRBV7-2 and TRBJ1-1; TRBD1 matches at 7 bases. Germline V gene sequence: CDR1 SGHTA, CDR2 FQGNSA. The CDR3 contains 13 residues. The J segment lost 3 bases and the V segment lost 7 bases, leaving 5 bases of the junction unmatched. As DNA, the CDR3 is TGTGCCAGCACCCTAACAGGGGACACTGAAGCTTTCTTT. Translated: CASTLTGDTEAFF.

A single count supports this clone. V usage is TRBV6-4 and J usage is TRBJ1-2, with TRBD1 as a possible D gene (5 bases). Trimming removed 2 bases from V and 7 bases from J, with 8 bases in between. Germline lookup yields CDR1 MRHNA and CDR2 SNTAGT. The CDR3 extends over 12 amino acids. In nucleotides, the CDR3 is TGTGCCAGCAGTGACCGAGGGGTTGGCTACACCTTC. Translation gives CASSDRGVGYTF.

The chain employs TRBV11-1 and TRBJ2-1; the D gene could be TRBD1 or TRBD2 (7 bases each). CDR1 and CDR2 from the germline V gene are SGHAT and FQDESV (reference sequence). This CDR3 has 16 residues. The V gene lost 4 bases and the J gene lost 3 bases, with 16 bases spanning the gap. Here the CDR3 reads CASSSRAGGGYNEQFF. The DNA of the CDR3 is TGTGCCAGCAGCTCCCGGGCAGGGGGGGGCTACAATGAGCAGTTCTTC. Using reference TRBV11-1 and TRBJ2-1 for the parts outside the CDR3, the full variable domain is EAEVAQSPRYKITEKSQAVAFWCDPISGHATLYWYRQILGQGPELLVQFQDESVVDDSQLPKDRFSAERLKGVDSTLKIQPAELGDSAMYLCASSSRAGGGYNEQFFGPGTRLTVL.

This chain joins TRBV19 and TRBJ1-5, with TRBD1 identical over 7 bases. This CDR3 contains 14 residues. The ends lost 10 bases at V and 0 bases at J; junction bases unmatched: 6. From germline, CDR1 is LNHDA and CDR2 SQIVND (reference sequence). CDR3 residues: CATRDRASNQPQHF. CDR3 sequence (DNA): TGTGCCACCCGGGACAGAGCTAGCAATCAGCCCCAGCATTTT. The whole variable domain, filled in from reference TRBV19 and TRBJ1-5, reads DGGITQSPKYLFRKEGQNVTLSCEQNLNHDAMYWYRQDPGQGLRLIYYSQIVNDFQKGDIAEGYSVSREKKESFPLTVTSAQKNPTAFYLCATRDRASNQPQHFGDGTRLSIL.

The rearrangement uses TRBV5-1 and TRBJ2-3; tentatively, D is TRBD2 (6 bases). Germline CDR1 and CDR2: SGHRS and YFSETQ. The length of the CDR3 is 17 residues. Trimming removed 3 bases from V and 4 bases from J, with 21 bases in between. The CDR3, as DNA: TGCGCCAGCAGCTCTGGCCTCCATTCTAGCGAGGCAGATACGCAGTATTTT. Translating it yields CASSSGLHSSEADTQYF.

This chain links TRBV2 with TRBJ1-2; 12 bases fit TRBD1. This CDR3 has 15 amino acids. CDR1 SNHLY and CDR2 FYNNEI come from the germline V gene. Losses at the gene ends were 3 bases for V and 3 bases for J; bases not matched to a gene: 2. CDR3 sequence (DNA): TGTGCCAGCAGTGATGGGACAGGGGGCCACTATGGCTACACCTTC. Protein sequence: CASSDGTGGHYGYTF. Full variable domain (missing parts from reference TRBV2 and TRBJ1-2): EPEVTQTPSHQVTQMGQEVILRCVPISNHLYFYWYRQILGQKVEFLVSFYNNEISEKSEIFDDQFSVERPDGSNFTLKIRSTKLEDSAMYFCASSDGTGGHYGYTFGSGTRLTVV.

The rearrangement uses TRBV2 and TRBJ1-1; no definite D call. This CDR3 has 11 residues. Trimming took off 4 bases at V and 3 bases at J, with 3 bases between the two ends. In germline, CDR1 is SNHLY, CDR2 FYNNEI. The CDR3 DNA follows: TGTGCCAGCAGTGTGTACACTGAAGCTTTCTTT. Protein: CASSVYTEAFF.

This clone was recorded once. The chain uses TRBV5-1 and TRBJ1-1; weak D call: TRBD1 (6 bases). Germline CDR1 reads SGHRS; CDR2 reads YFSETQ. The V end lost 4 bases, the J end lost 4 bases, and 14 bases lay between the germline ends. The CDR3 loop spans 14 amino acids. Here the CDR3 reads CASSQDRASTEAFF. The DNA of the CDR3 is TGCGCCAGCAGCCAGGACAGAGCATCCACTGAAGCTTTCTTT.

A few counts support this clone. This chain connects TRBV19 to TRBJ1-1; a possible D gene is TRBD1 (5 bases). The CDR3 is 14 amino acids. With 7 bases removed from V and 5 bases from J, the gap between germline ends came to 17 bases. The germline CDR1 and CDR2 sequences are LNHDA and SQIVND (reference sequence). Here the CDR3 DNA reads TGTGCCAGTAACCCACCCGGGGGGAAGACTGAAGCTTTCTTT. Residues: CASNPPGGKTEAFF.

This chain links TRBV28 with TRBJ1-5, with D unclear. Trimming took 2 bases from V and 6 from J, leaving 8 bases between them. Germline CDR1 is MDHEN and CDR2 is SYDVKM. The CDR3 has 13 residues. CDR3 residues: CASSLRGTQPQHF. As DNA, the CDR3 is TGTGCCAGCAGTTTACGGGGAACTCAGCCCCAGCATTTT.

V usage is TRBV6-5 and J usage is TRBJ2-7; D gene ambiguous. The CDR3 has 12 amino acids. V lost 4 bases, J lost 9 bases, and 13 bases lay in between. Per the germline V gene, CDR1 is MNHEY and CDR2 is SVGAGI. CDR3 in amino acids: CASSSGTLPQYF. DNA for the CDR3: TGTGCCAGCAGTTCAGGCACCTTACCGCAGTACTTC.

The V call is TRBV28, the J call TRBJ1-6; D might be TRBD1 (5 bases). This CDR3 is built from 13 residues. V lost 8 bases to trimming and J lost 7 bases, with 12 bases between them. Germline lookup yields CDR1 MDHEN and CDR2 SYDVKM. The CDR3, as DNA: TGTGCCAGCTCTCTCTACAGGAATTCACCCCTCCACTTT. Translation: CASSLYRNSPLHF.

The chain links TRBV28 to TRBJ1-5; tentatively, D is TRBD1 (6 bases). V was clipped by 3 bases and J by 0 bases, with 15 bases between them. This CDR3 comprises 17 residues. From germline, CDR1 is MDHEN and CDR2 SYDVKM. The CDR3 nucleotides read TGTGCCAGCAGTTTCCCGGAGGGGGGTTATAGCAATCAGCCCCAGCATTTT. Translating it yields CASSFPEGGYSNQPQHF.

CDR3 coding DNA: TGTGCCAGCTCTCCGGACGGGAACACTGAAGCTTTCTTT. Its protein product is CASSPDGNTEAFF. The rearrangement joins TRBV18 to TRBJ1-1, with D unclear. The CDR3 consists of 13 residues. V lost 6 bases, J lost 1 base, and 9 bases lay in between. CDR1 and CDR2 (germline): KGHSH, LQKENI.

The gene calls are TRBV2 and TRBJ2-1; no reliable D call. The V end was cut by 6 bases, the J end by 9 bases, with 12 bases between. Germline V gene data show CDR1 as SNHLY and CDR2 as FYNNEI. The CDR3 length is 12 residues. The CDR3 DNA is TGTGCCAGCAGAGAGACGGCCTTTGAGCAGTTCTTC. Translation: CASRETAFEQFF.

The CDR3 DNA reads TGTGCCAGCAGCGTCTTGGACAGGGGCACTGAAGCTTTCTTT. Protein sequence: CASSVLDRGTEAFF. The chain employs TRBV6-1 and TRBJ1-1, with 9 bases lining up with TRBD1. The CDR3 is made up of 14 amino acids. Germline trimming cut 6 bases from V and 4 bases from J; bases unmatched to any gene: 6. Germline-derived CDR1 and CDR2 are MNHNS and SASEGT.

The rearrangement uses TRBV6-1 and TRBJ1-3, with D unresolved. Germline V gene lookup returns CDR1 MNHNS and CDR2 SASEGT. V was cut by 5 bases and J by 2 bases, with 4 bases left in between. The CDR3 is 12 amino acids. CDR3: CASSLTGNTIYF. The CDR3 nucleotides are TGTGCCAGCAGTCTCACTGGAAACACCATATATTTT.

The CDR3: CATHAGGGYNEQFF. DNA for the CDR3: TGTGCCACGCACGCAGGGGGGGGCTACAATGAGCAGTTCTTC. The genes are TRBV15 and TRBJ2-1, with D perhaps given as TRBD1 or TRBD2 (7 bases each). This CDR3 spans 14 amino acids. Looked up from germline, CDR1 is LNHNV and CDR2 is YYDKDF (reference sequence). V gave up 9 bases and J gave up 3 bases, with 15 bases separating them.

V usage is TRBV4-2 and J usage is TRBJ1-2; the D is unclear. V lost 0 bases and J lost 6, with 8 bases in between. Germline V gene lookup returns CDR1 LGHNA and CDR2 YNFKEQ. The CDR3 has 13 amino acids. In DNA form, the CDR3 reads TGTGCCAGCAGCCAAGAAACGGGCGATGGCTACACCTTC. Translation: CASSQETGDGYTF.

This clone appeared a single time. The chain combines TRBV2 with TRBJ2-1, with 15 bases aligning to TRBD2. J lost 6 bases, V lost 5 bases, and 5 bases had no gene match. This CDR3 contains 16 residues. CDR1 SNHLY and CDR2 FYNNEI come from the germline V gene. CDR3: CASSPGLAGGTNEQFF. The CDR3 DNA reads as TGTGCCAGCAGTCCGGGACTAGCGGGGGGTACCAATGAGCAGTTCTTC.

The V call is TRBV6-5, the J call TRBJ2-7, with D possibly being TRBD2 (6 bases). The CDR3 is made up of 13 amino acids. The germline CDR1 and CDR2 sequences are MNHEY and SVGAGI. V was pared by 3 bases and J by 4 bases, with 10 bases between. As DNA, the CDR3 is TGTGCCAGCAGTTATGGGGAGGCGTACGAGCAGTACTTC. Its translation is CASSYGEAYEQYF.

Only a few counts were recorded for this clone. J is TRBJ1-6 and V is TRBV29-1; possible D gene TRBD1, 5 bases. CDR1 is SQVTM, CDR2 ANQGSEA, per germline. Trimming shortened V by 6 bases and J by 8 bases, and 17 bases separated the two germline ends. The CDR3 has 14 amino acids. The CDR3 bases are TGCAGCGTGAGGGGTGGGAGGTCGGATTCACCCCTCCACTTT. Translation gives CSVRGGRSDSPLHF.

This chain connects TRBV14 to TRBJ1-1; D gene ambiguous. Germline-derived CDR1 and CDR2 are SGHDN and FVKESK. V was cut by 1 base and J by 2 bases, with 8 bases left in between. The CDR3 length is 14 residues. Written as DNA, the CDR3 is TGTGCCAGCAGCCAAGTTGGAGGTAACACTGAAGCTTTCTTT. This translates into CASSQVGGNTEAFF.

This clone was counted a few times. This chain connects TRBV6-5 to TRBJ1-1; no clear D gene. The CDR3 is 13 amino acids. The germline gives CDR1 MNHEY, CDR2 SVGAGI. The V end was cut by 5 bases, the J end by 4 bases, with 11 bases between. The CDR3 sequence: CASSPGGITEAFF. The CDR3 coding sequence is TGTGCCAGCAGTCCTGGTGGGATCACTGAAGCTTTCTTT.

This clone occurred a few times. The J gene is TRBJ1-1, the V gene TRBV30, with D unclear. Trimming took off 5 bases at V and 0 bases at J, with 7 bases between the two ends. The CDR3 has 12 residues. Germline CDR1 and CDR2: GTSNPN and SVGIG (reference sequence). CDR3 DNA: TGTGCCTGGCAGCAGGTGAACACTGAAGCTTTCTTT. The encoded protein is CAWQQVNTEAFF. Complete variable domain (other parts from reference TRBV30 and TRBJ1-1): SQTIHQWPATLVQPVGSPLSLECTVEGTSNPNLYWYRQAAGRGLQLLFYSVGIGQISSEVPQNLSASRPQDRQFILSSKKLLLSDSGFYLCAWQQVNTEAFFGQGTRLTVV.

V is TRBV19 and J is TRBJ2-2; unclear D gene. Trimming pared 2 bases from V and 1 base from J, leaving 8 bases between. CDR1 LNHDA and CDR2 SQIVND come from the germline V gene (reference sequence). The CDR3 runs to 15 residues. This CDR3 is CASSIIAGNTGELFF. CDR3 in DNA: TGTGCCAGTAGTATAATAGCAGGGAACACCGGGGAGCTGTTTTTT.

The J gene is TRBJ1-2, the V gene TRBV5-1; 7 bases agree with TRBD1. Germline V CDR1 and CDR2: SGHRS, YFSETQ. This CDR3 spans 13 amino acids. V was pared by 2 bases and J by 8 bases, with 6 bases of the junction left unmatched. The CDR3 protein is CASSFDTGEGYTF. The CDR3 DNA sequence: TGCGCCAGCAGCTTTGATACAGGGGAAGGCTACACCTTC.

DNA of the CDR3: TGTGCCAGCAGCTTAGATCGGTTAGCTAACTATGGCTACACCTTC. This translates into CASSLDRLANYGYTF. This rearrangement joins TRBV11-2 to TRBJ1-2; D is unresolved. This CDR3 is built from 15 residues. V lost 0 bases to trimming and J lost 0 bases, with 8 bases between them. CDR1 is SGHAT, CDR2 FQNNGV, per germline. Drawing the rest from reference TRBV11-2 and TRBJ1-2, the complete variable domain is EAGVAQSPRYKIIEKRQSVAFWCNPISGHATLYWYQQILGQGPKLLIQFQNNGVVDDSQLPKDRFSAERLKGVDSTLKIQPAKLEDSAVYLCASSLDRLANYGYTFGSGTRLTVV.

The rearrangement links TRBV7-9 to TRBJ1-1; D is possibly TRBD1 (6 bases). Trimming shortened V by 3 bases and J by 8 bases, and 16 bases separated the two germline ends. Germline assignment: CDR1 SEHNR and CDR2 FQNEAQ (reference sequence). There are 14 residues in the CDR3. The CDR3: CASSFRREGGEAFF. CDR3 bases: TGTGCCAGCAGCTTTAGGCGGGAGGGGGGAGAAGCTTTCTTT.

This chain links TRBV2 with TRBJ1-5, with D possibly being TRBD1 (6 bases). Germline CDR1 SNHLY, CDR2 FYNNEI. The CDR3 extends over 15 amino acids. The V gene lost 6 bases and the J gene lost 1 base, with 13 bases spanning the gap. The CDR3 spells CASSNQGQSNQPQHF. CDR3 DNA: TGTGCCAGCAGCAACCAGGGGCAGAGCAATCAGCCCCAGCATTTT. Full variable domain (outside the CDR3, taken from reference TRBV2 and TRBJ1-5): EPEVTQTPSHQVTQMGQEVILRCVPISNHLYFYWYRQILGQKVEFLVSFYNNEISEKSEIFDDQFSVERPDGSNFTLKIRSTKLEDSAMYFCASSNQGQSNQPQHFGDGTRLSIL.

The rearrangement uses TRBV7-9 and TRBJ2-7; 8 nucleotides align to TRBD1. V shed 5 bases and J 4 bases; nucleotides not matched to a gene: 13. The CDR3 contains 16 residues. CDR1 and CDR2 from the germline V gene are SEHNR and FQNEAQ (reference sequence). The CDR3: CASSDYQGARIYEQYF. The CDR3 DNA reads TGTGCCAGCAGCGACTACCAGGGGGCGAGGATTTACGAGCAGTACTTC.